The entry below describes one T cell receptor (beta chain). The data were obtained in a study of shared clonotypes between healthy human individuals. This CDR3 region has 14 residues. CDR1 is SGDLS and CDR2 is YYNGEE in the germline V gene. After removal of 4 bases from V and 5 bases from J, the junction contained 8 bases not matched to a gene. This table comes from immunoSEQ multiplex PCR, and its TCRdb copy is limited to in-frame clones, with some not included. The table records millions of clones, 85% to 95% of them present only once. It was CD45RO-negative cells, positively selected for CCR7, that made up naive CD8 cells, with terminally differentiated effector memory CD45RA+ cells excluded.

The V and J genes are TRBV9 and TRBJ2-7, with TRBD1 identical over 8 bases. The sequenced sample consisted of naive CD8+ T cells sorted from blood. The clonotype comes from a man aged 18 to 30 in good health. The CDR3, as DNA: TGTGCCAGCAGCTCCGAGACAGGGGAGGACGAGCAGTACTTC. Translated: CASSSETGEDEQYF.